A single sample gave rise to the 21 T cell receptor beta chains below, sequenced in a study of healthy donors' naive CD4 and CD8 T cells. TCR libraries were built from approximately 520 ng of total RNA by linear amplification. In TCRdb, the reads were re-called with MiXCR into one record per CDR3 protein. The sample lists 150,000 to 200,000 distinct CDR3 sequences, over 60% seen once, with approximately 2.5% in the top ten. The sequenced sample was naive CD4+ and CD8+ T cells sorted from blood, pooled from several donors. All receptors come from a pool of human donors in good health; the sample pools cells from several healthy donors.

The genes are TRBV6-5 and TRBJ1-1; TRBD1 is a possible D gene (5 bases). The germline V gene encodes CDR1 MNHEY and CDR2 SVGAGI. The length of the CDR3 is 13 residues. V shed 2 bases and J shed 8 bases, with 12 bases lying between them. The CDR3 reads CASSYGGGTEAFF. The CDR3 coding sequence is TGTGCCAGCAGTTACGGTGGGGGGACGGAAGCTTTCTTT.

The rearrangement uses TRBV10-3 and TRBJ1-5; weak D call: TRBD1 (6 bases). From germline, CDR1 is ENHRY and CDR2 SYGVKD. V was trimmed by 8 bases and J by 4 bases, leaving 12 bases between them. The CDR3 is made up of 13 amino acids. CDR3 sequence (DNA): TGTGCCATCGGGGGGCAGAAGAATCAGCCCCAGCATTTT. It is translated as CAIGGQKNQPQHF.

The V gene is TRBV6-6, the J gene TRBJ2-7; D unclear. V was shortened by 2 bases and J by 6 bases, with 8 bases between the two germline ends. Germline CDR1 is MNHNY and CDR2 is SVGAGI (reference sequence). CDR3 size: 12 residues. CDR3 protein: CASSYGISEQYF. DNA for the CDR3: TGTGCCAGCAGTTACGGGATCTCCGAGCAGTACTTC.

The V call is TRBV30, the J call TRBJ2-5; D gene uncertain. The CDR3 runs 12 residues. Germline CDR1 reads GTSNPN; CDR2 reads SVGIG (reference sequence). Trimming cost V 0 bases and J 1 base, with 3 bases left between them. CDR3 sequence (DNA): TGTGCCTGGAGTGTGGGCCAAGAGACCCAGTACTTC. Translation gives CAWSVGQETQYF.

The chain recombines TRBV20-1 with TRBJ2-7, with D possibly being TRBD1 (6 bases). The CDR3 length is 11 residues. Per germline, CDR1 DFQATT and CDR2 SNEGSKA (reference sequence). V lost 7 bases, J lost 5 bases, and 12 bases lay in between. Written as DNA, the CDR3 is TGCAGTGTTACAAGGGGGAACGAGCAGTACTTC. Its translation is CSVTRGNEQYF.

This clonotype was counted only a few times. The gene calls are TRBV29-1 and TRBJ1-1; D call uncertain. V lost 6 bases, J lost 0 bases, and 11 bases lay in between. Germline CDR1 is SQVTM and CDR2 is ANQGSEA. The CDR3 loop spans 13 amino acids. CDR3 sequence (DNA): TGCAGCGTCCTCCTTCGAGTGAACACTGAAGCTTTCTTT. Protein sequence: CSVLLRVNTEAFF. Variable domain in full (rest from reference TRBV29-1 and TRBJ1-1): SAVISQKPSRDICQRGTSLTIQCQVDSQVTMMFWYRQQPGQSLTLIATANQGSEATYESGFVIDKFPISRPNLTFSTLTVSNMSPEDSSIYLCSVLLRVNTEAFFGQGTRLTVV.

This clonotype turned up a few times. The junction does not match germline at one end; this may be a read error. This chain uses TRBV29-1 with TRBJ1-2; unclear D gene. Germline assignment: CDR1 SQVTM and CDR2 ANQGSEA. This CDR3 has 13 residues. The CDR3 DNA is TGCAGCGTTGAAGAGGAGGAGGTCTATGACTACACCTTC. Translating it yields CSVEEEEVYDYTF.

V and J are TRBV11-2 and TRBJ2-7, with TRBD1 matching over 10 bases. The V gene end was trimmed by 5 bases and the J gene end by 5 bases; junction bases not matched to a gene: 9. This CDR3 is built from 15 residues. Germline values: CDR1 SGHAT, CDR2 FQNNGV. The CDR3 DNA reads TGTGCCAGCAGCCACCGACAGGGGGCGCGCAACGAGCAGTACTTC. It yields the protein CASSHRQGARNEQYF.

V gene TRBV11-2 combines with J gene TRBJ2-5; unclear D gene. Trimming took 10 bases from V and 5 from J, leaving 20 bases between them. CDR1 is SGHAT, CDR2 FQNNGV, per germline. The CDR3 has 14 amino acids. This CDR3 is CAIRGAGPMETQYF. The CDR3 DNA follows: TGTGCCATCCGCGGTGCAGGCCCCATGGAGACCCAGTACTTC.

This chain links TRBV12-3 or TRBV12-4 with TRBJ2-1; 9 bases fit TRBD2. J gave up 0 bases and V 5 bases, and 8 bases lay outside the gene matches. This CDR3 has 17 amino acids. The CDR3 here is CASSMGLAKSSYNEQFF. DNA of the CDR3: TGTGCCAGCAGTATGGGACTAGCAAAGTCCTCCTACAATGAGCAGTTCTTC.

J is TRBJ2-7 and V is TRBV29-1; the D gene is possibly TRBD1 (5 bases). Germline assignment: CDR1 SQVTM and CDR2 ANQGSEA. The germline V and J ends were trimmed by 5 bases and 0 bases, with 11 bases remaining between them. The CDR3 has 13 residues. For the CDR3, the DNA is TGCAGCGTTTTGACAGCCAGCTCCTACGAGCAGTACTTC. Translated, it gives CSVLTASSYEQYF.

V gene TRBV5-4 combines with J gene TRBJ2-4; 7 bases are shared with TRBD1. Germline values: CDR1 SGHNT, CDR2 YYREEE (reference sequence). This CDR3 has 14 amino acids. Germline trimming cut 4 bases from V and 6 bases from J; bases unmatched to any gene: 7. The DNA of the CDR3 is TGTGCCAGCAGCGTGACAGGGCAGTCAAACATTCAGTACTTC. Residues: CASSVTGQSNIQYF.

V is TRBV5-1 and J is TRBJ2-5; tentative D call: TRBD2 (5 bases). CDR3 length equals 13 residues. The germline gives CDR1 SGHRS, CDR2 YFSETQ. V lost 0 bases and J lost 5, with 8 bases in between. CDR3 residues: CASSLGSGETQYF. CDR3 nucleotide sequence: TGCGCCAGCAGCTTGGGGTCGGGGGAGACCCAGTACTTC.

The chain has TRBV5-5 and TRBJ2-7, with a possible D match to TRBD1 (6 bases). The germline V gene has CDR1 SGHKS and CDR2 YYEKEE (reference sequence). This CDR3 has 16 residues. V was shortened by 0 bases and J by 0 bases, with 13 bases between the two germline ends. The chain's CDR3 is CASSLGTDRSSYEQYV. CDR3 DNA sequence: TGTGCCAGCAGCTTGGGGACAGATCGAAGCTCCTACGAGCAGTACGTC.

This clonotype was seen more than once but under ten times. V is TRBV19 and J is TRBJ2-1; D is ambiguous. Trimming stripped 3 bases from V and 6 bases from J, with 9 bases between. The CDR3 is made up of 13 amino acids. Germline CDR1 LNHDA, CDR2 SQIVND (reference sequence). CDR3 region: CASSIGPINEQFF. In nucleotides, the CDR3 is TGTGCCAGTAGTATCGGGCCGATCAATGAGCAGTTCTTC.

The rearrangement links TRBV15 to TRBJ2-1; tentative D call: TRBD1 (5 bases). The CDR3 is 14 residues long. Germline CDR1 LNHNV, CDR2 YYDKDF (reference sequence). Trimming took off 2 bases at V and 5 bases at J, with 10 bases between the two ends. The CDR3 region has the DNA TGTGCCACCAGCAGAAGGGGTACCCACAATGAGCAGTTCTTC. Amino acid sequence: CATSRRGTHNEQFF.

This rearrangement joins TRBV30 to TRBJ2-7; 7 bases match TRBD1. V was clipped by 0 bases and J by 3 bases; unmatched bases: 2. CDR3 length equals 13 residues. CDR1 and CDR2 (germline): GTSNPN, SVGIG (reference sequence). The CDR3 nucleotides are TGTGCCTGGAGTGTCGCAGGGGGCTACGAGCAGTACTTC. Its translation is CAWSVAGGYEQYF. Together with reference TRBV30 and TRBJ2-7, the CDR3 gives the full variable domain: SQTIHQWPATLVQPVGSPLSLECTVEGTSNPNLYWYRQAAGRGLQLLFYSVGIGQISSEVPQNLSASRPQDRQFILSSKKLLLSDSGFYLCAWSVAGGYEQYFGPGTRLTVT.

CDR3 nucleotide sequence: TGTGCCAGCAGTTACTCGACCGCCTTTGGGGGGACTGAAGCTTTCTTT. This sequence encodes CASSYSTAFGGTEAFF. The V call is TRBV6-5, the J call TRBJ1-1, with D maybe TRBD1 (5 bases). CDR3 length: 16 amino acids. With 0 bases removed from V and 5 bases from J, the gap between germline ends came to 16 bases. Per germline, CDR1 MNHEY and CDR2 SVGAGI.

V usage is TRBV29-1 and J usage is TRBJ1-1; TRBD1 matches 7 bases. The V segment lost 4 bases and the J segment 10 bases; nucleotides outside the gene matches: 6. CDR3 length equals 11 residues. Germline V CDR1 and CDR2: SQVTM, ANQGSEA. The CDR3 loop is CSVARGETAFF. The CDR3 DNA follows: TGCAGCGTTGCCAGGGGGGAGACAGCTTTCTTT.

The table lists this clonotype with a few counts. V and J are TRBV30 and TRBJ2-2; no definite D call. Germline-derived CDR1 and CDR2 are GTSNPN and SVGIG (reference sequence). Trimming took 0 bases from V and 1 from J, leaving 3 bases between them. The CDR3 extends over 13 amino acids. The CDR3 bases are TGTGCCTGGAGTGTGTTGAACACCGGGGAGCTGTTTTTT. Translating gives CAWSVLNTGELFF. The full variable domain, in which reference TRBV30 and TRBJ2-2 provide the parts outside the CDR3, is SQTIHQWPATLVQPVGSPLSLECTVEGTSNPNLYWYRQAAGRGLQLLFYSVGIGQISSEVPQNLSASRPQDRQFILSSKKLLLSDSGFYLCAWSVLNTGELFFGEGSRLTVL.

The chain recombines TRBV6-2 or TRBV6-3 with TRBJ2-1; 8 bases match TRBD1. This CDR3 has 14 residues. The J segment lost 5 bases and the V segment lost 6 bases, leaving 6 bases of the junction unmatched. Germline CDR1 reads MNHEY; CDR2 reads SVGEGT. This CDR3 reads CASSPQGAHNEQFF. CDR3 nucleotides: TGTGCCAGCAGCCCCCAGGGGGCTCACAATGAGCAGTTCTTC.